These T cell receptor beta chains were read from a single sample in a study of spatial heterogeneity in lung cancer. TCRdb analysed the 5' RACE reads with MiXCR anew, one entry per CDR3 protein. The sample lists around 41,000 distinct CDR3 sequences, under 25% occurring once. The sample consisted of PBMCs, taken at follow-up. Receptors originate from a female donor with early-stage non-small cell lung cancer. CDR3s include the opening cysteine and the closing phenylalanine or tryptophan.

TRBV11-2 CASSLVTQGGRNEQFF
TRBV11-2 CASSRPDALNYGYTF
TRBV5-1 CASGAGGGETQYF
TRBV11-1 CASSSLANREQFF
TRBV11-2 CASRYSPRNRAAFF
TRBV18 CASFTGTGRMYNEQFF
TRBV20-1 CSARAAAGEKSPYNEQFF
TRBV6-1 CATATDWEETQYF
TRBV7-3 CASSSGNIQYF
TRBV7-9 CASSPLRSSLAGANVLTF
TRBV10-3 CAISKQGSTEAFF